The subject of this entry is one TCR beta chain. CDR1 MNHEY and CDR2 SMNVEV come from the germline V gene (reference sequence). V was clipped by 3 bases and J by 5 bases; unmatched bases: 12. This CDR3 has 16 amino acids. When the RNA was reverse transcribed, random hexamers were used with an input of roughly 0.45 to 1 ug. Coverage of TCR beta CDR3 amplification by immunoSEQ multiplex PCR extended to 54 Vbeta and 13 Jbeta. TCRdb reanalysed the immunoSEQ multiplex PCR reads using MiXCR and keeps one entry per CDR3 protein. The sample shows about 400,000 distinct CDR3 sequences, 85% of them seen only once. Sequencing of TCR beta was performed on blood CD8+ T cells and on blood CD4+ T cells. The multiple sclerosis controls were treatment-naive patients, and their relapsing-remitting disease was stable or active. The source of the sample is a study of CD8 T cells in Susac syndrome.

Material: CD8+ T cells from PBMCs. The TCR originated in a human donor with multiple sclerosis. The chain carries TRBV27 and TRBJ2-7; 8 bases align to TRBD1. DNA for the CDR3: TGTGCCAGCAGTTTGCTGACAGGGGTCGGGGGAGACGAGCAGTACTTC. This sequence encodes CASSLLTGVGGDEQYF.